One sample yielded the 10 T cell receptor beta chains listed below, sequenced in a study of blood T cell repertoires in COVID-19. Assay: immunoSEQ multiplex PCR; the TCRdb copy retains only in-frame clones and omits some. The sample yields some 68,000 clones, roughly 87% seen once. The specimen sequenced was peripheral blood. All receptors come from a woman in her 50s with COVID-19, enrolled during active disease.

CDR3 in DNA: TGTGCCAGCAGCCAGGGGGGGATTGACTATGGCTACACCTTC. Residues: CASSQGGIDYGYTF. The genes are TRBV4-2 and TRBJ1-2, with a tentative D call TRBD1 (5 bases). V lost 3 bases and J 3 bases, leaving 11 bases between the germline ends. Germline values: CDR1 LGHNA, CDR2 YNFKEQ. The CDR3 consists of 14 residues.

The V gene is TRBV9, the J gene TRBJ2-3; D not certain. This CDR3 is 13 amino acids long. Germline V lookup: CDR1 SGDLS, CDR2 YYNGEE. Trimming pared 3 bases from V and 2 bases from J, leaving 7 bases between. The CDR3 is CASSASPTDTQYF. As DNA, the CDR3 is TGTGCCAGCAGCGCCTCCCCCACAGATACGCAGTATTTT.

In its sample, this clone was seen a few times. V and J are TRBV18 and TRBJ1-1, with D possibly TRBD1 on 5 matching bases. This CDR3 spans 14 amino acids. CDR1 and CDR2 from the germline V gene are KGHSH and LQKENI. V lost 3 bases, J lost 4 bases, and 12 bases lay in between. CDR3 nucleotides: TGTGCCAGCTCACCGTCTCAGGGTACCACTGAAGCTTTCTTT. Translation: CASSPSQGTTEAFF.

The chain carries TRBV7-9 and TRBJ2-1; D is perhaps TRBD1 (5 bases). CDR1 and CDR2 (germline): SEHNR, FQNEAQ (reference sequence). V was clipped by 5 bases and J by 0 bases, with 11 bases between them. The CDR3 has 15 residues. The CDR3 sequence: CASSHTGSSYNEQFF. In nucleotides, the CDR3 is TGTGCCAGCAGCCATACAGGAAGCTCCTACAATGAGCAGTTCTTC.

V is TRBV11-2 and J is TRBJ2-1; 7 nucleotides line up with TRBD1. CDR3 length: 15 residues. Germline V gene sequence: CDR1 SGHAT, CDR2 FQNNGV. The J segment lost 0 bases and the V segment lost 5 bases, leaving 4 bases of the junction unmatched. Written as DNA, the CDR3 is TGTGCCAGCAGCGGACAGGACCGCTCCTACAATGAGCAGTTCTTC. Its protein product is CASSGQDRSYNEQFF.

The chain employs TRBV30 and TRBJ1-4, with TRBD1 identical over 8 bases. The CDR3 consists of 12 residues. Germline CDR1 GTSNPN, CDR2 SVGIG (reference sequence). The V gene end was trimmed by 2 bases and the J gene end by 15 bases; junction bases not matched to a gene: 8. CDR3 sequence reads: CAWSLSDREVFF. As DNA, the CDR3 is TGTGCCTGGAGTCTCTCGGACAGGGAAGTGTTTTTT.

This chain connects TRBV30 to TRBJ2-7, with 10 bases matching TRBD1. The V segment lost 2 bases and the J segment 4 bases; nucleotides outside the gene matches: 5. Germline V gene sequence: CDR1 GTSNPN, CDR2 SVGIG (reference sequence). The CDR3 sequence is 14 residues long. The CDR3 region is CAWSLDRGMYEQYF. CDR3 nucleotide sequence: TGTGCCTGGAGTTTGGACAGGGGGATGTACGAGCAGTACTTC.

The chain combines TRBV11-2 with TRBJ2-3, with 11 bases identical to TRBD2. Germline V gives CDR1 SGHAT, CDR2 FQNNGV. The trim removed 2 bases at V and 8 bases at J, leaving 9 bases unmatched. This CDR3 contains 16 residues. The CDR3 region has the DNA TGTGCCAGCAGCTTATCTCTAGCGGGAGGATTTGCTACGCAGTATTTT. Its translation: CASSLSLAGGFATQYF. The entire variable domain, with the rest obtained from reference TRBV11-2 and TRBJ2-3, is as follows: EAGVAQSPRYKIIEKRQSVAFWCNPISGHATLYWYQQILGQGPKLLIQFQNNGVVDDSQLPKDRFSAERLKGVDSTLKIQPAKLEDSAVYLCASSLSLAGGFATQYFGPGTRLTVL.

The chain is built from TRBV30 and TRBJ1-2, with 10 positions matching TRBD1. The ends lost 0 bases at V and 4 bases at J; junction bases unmatched: 5. The CDR3 is 15 residues long. Germline V CDR1 and CDR2: GTSNPN, SVGIG (reference sequence). The CDR3 spells CAWSVLRTGGYGYTF. In DNA form, the CDR3 reads TGTGCCTGGAGTGTGTTGAGGACAGGGGGCTATGGCTACACCTTC.

The chain uses TRBV19 and TRBJ2-5; possible D gene TRBD1, 6 bases. Deletions cut 2 bases from V and 1 base from J, with 8 bases between. Germline V lookup: CDR1 LNHDA, CDR2 SQIVND (reference sequence). This CDR3 comprises 14 residues. The CDR3 DNA sequence: TGTGCCAGTAGTATACAGGGGTCCCAAGAGACCCAGTACTTC. Its translation is CASSIQGSQETQYF.